The clone carrying this T cell receptor (beta chain) was detected once. The data are from a study of blood T cell repertoires in COVID-19. Study overall: Acute and convalescent COVID-19 samples came from the United States, Italy and Spain.

As originally analysed: Scientists estimated how many nucleated cells there were by amplifying reference gene primers. Repertoires were generated with immunoSEQ multiplex PCR, while TCRdb's copy carries only in-frame clones and drops some. That table is the source of V, J and clone size, and D and trimming were worked out from the DNA. This table has 95,000 to 110,000 clones, about 89% appearing once. Germline-derived CDR1 and CDR2 are MDHEN and SYDVKM. V was trimmed by 7 bases and J by 1 base, leaving 11 bases between them. The CDR3 spans 15 residues. Input material: peripheral blood. The sequence was obtained from a human donor in a cohort sampled during active COVID-19. The J gene is TRBJ1-6, the V gene TRBV28; D is unclear. The CDR3, as DNA: TGTGCCAGCACTCCGGGTCTTTCCTATAATTCACCCCTCCACTTT. Its protein is CASTPGLSYNSPLHF. Full variable domain (rest looked up from reference TRBV28 and TRBJ1-6): DVKVTQSSRYLVKRTGEKVFLECVQDMDHENMFWYRQDPGLGLRLIYFSYDVKMKEKGDIPEGYSVSREKKERFSLILESASTNQTSMYLCASTPGLSYNSPLHFGNGTRLTVT.